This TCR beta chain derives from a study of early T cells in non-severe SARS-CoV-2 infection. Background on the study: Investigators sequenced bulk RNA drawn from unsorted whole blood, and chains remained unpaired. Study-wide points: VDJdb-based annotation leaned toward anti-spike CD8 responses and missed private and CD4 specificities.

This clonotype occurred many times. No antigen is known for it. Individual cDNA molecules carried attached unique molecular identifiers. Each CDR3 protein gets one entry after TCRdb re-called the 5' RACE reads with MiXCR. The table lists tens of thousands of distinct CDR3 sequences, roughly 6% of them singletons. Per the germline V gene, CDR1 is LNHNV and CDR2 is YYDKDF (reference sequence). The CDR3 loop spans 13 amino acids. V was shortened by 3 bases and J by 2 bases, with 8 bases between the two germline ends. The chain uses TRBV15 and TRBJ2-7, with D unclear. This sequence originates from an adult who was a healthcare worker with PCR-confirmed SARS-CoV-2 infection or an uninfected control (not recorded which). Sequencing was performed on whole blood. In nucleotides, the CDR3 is TGTGCCACCAGCAGCGACATAGCCTACGAGCAGTACTTC. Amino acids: CATSSDIAYEQYF.